The T cell receptor beta chain under discussion was sequenced for a study of cytomegalovirus exposure and HLA in healthy donors. Study-level findings and limits: Follow-up analysis seemed to connect common viral pathogens with several of the most significant clusters identified. Later examination showed HLA-associated TCR beta chains had greater clonal expansion than equally common others. When analyzed later, a missense DCLRE1C variant was found to be linked to TCR beta V- and J-gene trimming.

60 Vbeta and 13 Jbeta primers were used in PCR. This table comes from immunoSEQ multiplex PCR, and its TCRdb copy is limited to in-frame clones, with some not included. The sample yields 150,000 to 200,000 clones, roughly 71% seen once. With regard to this clone: Its cognate antigen is unknown.

The specimen was PBMCs. This receptor was obtained from a male donor in good health and CMV-seropositive.

The CDR3 DNA sequence: TGTGCCAGCAGCCATTCTGGGCACACTGAAGCTTTCTTT. Translated, it gives CASSHSGHTEAFF. V and J are TRBV14 and TRBJ1-1; D is undetermined. Germline V gene sequence: CDR1 SGHDN, CDR2 FVKESK. This CDR3 has 13 amino acids. The ends were cut back, 3 bases at V and 3 bases at J, with 8 bases in the middle.